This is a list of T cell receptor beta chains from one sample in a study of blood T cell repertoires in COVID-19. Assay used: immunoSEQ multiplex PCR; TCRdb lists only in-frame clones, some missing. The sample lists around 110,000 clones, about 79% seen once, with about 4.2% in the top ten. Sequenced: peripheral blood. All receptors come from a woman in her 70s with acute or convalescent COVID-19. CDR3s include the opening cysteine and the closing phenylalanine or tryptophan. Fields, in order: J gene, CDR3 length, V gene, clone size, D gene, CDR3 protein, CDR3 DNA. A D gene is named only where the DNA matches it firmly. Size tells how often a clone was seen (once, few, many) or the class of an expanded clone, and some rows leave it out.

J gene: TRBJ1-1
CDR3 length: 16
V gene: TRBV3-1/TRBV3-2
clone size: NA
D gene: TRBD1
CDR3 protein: CASSVPSYRGDTEAFF
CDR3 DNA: TGTGCCAGCAGCGTACCGTCCTACAGGGGGGACACTGAAGCTTTCTTT

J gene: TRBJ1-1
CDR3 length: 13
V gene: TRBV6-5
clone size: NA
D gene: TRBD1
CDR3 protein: CASWDRLNTEAFF
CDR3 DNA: TGTGCCAGCTGGGACAGGCTGAACACTGAAGCTTTCTTT

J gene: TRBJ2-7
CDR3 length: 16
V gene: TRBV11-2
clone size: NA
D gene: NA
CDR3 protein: CASSLDRGEILRRQYF
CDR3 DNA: TGTGCCAGCAGCTTAGATCGTGGGGAGATACTTCGACGGCAGTACTTC

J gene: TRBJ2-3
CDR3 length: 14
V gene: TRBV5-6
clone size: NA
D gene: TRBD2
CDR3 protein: CASSLRGGTDTQYF
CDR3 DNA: TGTGCCAGCAGCTTACGGGGGGGCACAGATACGCAGTATTTT

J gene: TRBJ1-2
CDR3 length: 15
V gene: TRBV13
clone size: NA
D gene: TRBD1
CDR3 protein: CASSPRTGLWYGYTF
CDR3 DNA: TGTGCCAGCAGCCCACGGACAGGGCTGTGGTATGGCTACACCTTC

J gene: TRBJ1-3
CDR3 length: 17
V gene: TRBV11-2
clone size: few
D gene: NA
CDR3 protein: CASSLVVSVISGNTIYF
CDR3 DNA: TGTGCCAGCAGCTTAGTAGTCAGCGTAATCTCTGGAAACACCATATATTTT

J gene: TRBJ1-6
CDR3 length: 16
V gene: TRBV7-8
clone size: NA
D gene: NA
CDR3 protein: CASSLKERAYNSPLHF
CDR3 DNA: TGTGCCAGCAGCTTAAAGGAGCGGGCCTATAATTCACCCCTCCACTTT

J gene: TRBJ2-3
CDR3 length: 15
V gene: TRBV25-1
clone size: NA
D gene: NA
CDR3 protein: CASSDPDRNSDTQYF
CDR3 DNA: TGTGCCAGCAGTGACCCCGACAGGAATTCAGATACGCAGTATTTT

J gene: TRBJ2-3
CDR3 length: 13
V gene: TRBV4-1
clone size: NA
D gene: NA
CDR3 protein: CASSYTPTDTQYF
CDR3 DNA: TGCGCCAGCAGCTATACTCCAACGGATACGCAGTATTTT

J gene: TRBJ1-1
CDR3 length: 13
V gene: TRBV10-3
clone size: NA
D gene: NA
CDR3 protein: CAISFKMNTEAFF
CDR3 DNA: TGTGCCATCAGTTTCAAAATGAACACTGAAGCTTTCTTT

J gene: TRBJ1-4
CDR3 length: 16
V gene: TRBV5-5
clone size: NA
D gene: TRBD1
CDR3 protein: CASSPRAGQGYEKLFF
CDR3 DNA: TGTGCCAGCAGCCCTCGAGCGGGACAGGGATATGAAAAACTGTTTTTT

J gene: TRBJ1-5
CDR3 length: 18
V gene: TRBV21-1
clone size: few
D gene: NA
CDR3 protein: CASSTLDRRRDSNQPQHF
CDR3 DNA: TGTGCCAGCAGCACCCTAGACAGGCGACGAGATAGCAATCAGCCCCAGCATTTT

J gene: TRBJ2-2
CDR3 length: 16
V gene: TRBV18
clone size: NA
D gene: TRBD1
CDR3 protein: CASSSLQGARTGELFF
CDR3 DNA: TGTGCCAGCTCATCGCTACAGGGGGCGCGTACCGGGGAGCTGTTTTTT

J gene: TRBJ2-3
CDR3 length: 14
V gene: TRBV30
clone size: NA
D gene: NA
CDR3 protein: CAWSLARTTDTQYF
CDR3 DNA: TGTGCCTGGAGTCTCGCTAGGACTACAGATACGCAGTATTTT

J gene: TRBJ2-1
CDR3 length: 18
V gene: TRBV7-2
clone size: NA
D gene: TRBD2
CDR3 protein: CASSLLAGGRRPIGEQFF
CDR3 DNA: TGTGCCAGCAGCTTACTGGCGGGGGGGCGACGACCTATCGGTGAGCAGTTCTTC

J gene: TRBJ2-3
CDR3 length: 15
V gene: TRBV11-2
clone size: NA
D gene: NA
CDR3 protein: CASSPQLGGGNTQYF
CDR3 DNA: TGTGCCAGCAGCCCACAGTTGGGGGGTGGGAATACGCAGTATTTT

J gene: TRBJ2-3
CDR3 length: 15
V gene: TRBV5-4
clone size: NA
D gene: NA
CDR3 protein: CASSLVGQTTDTQYF
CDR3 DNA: TGTGCCAGCAGCTTGGTGGGCCAGACCACAGATACGCAGTATTTT

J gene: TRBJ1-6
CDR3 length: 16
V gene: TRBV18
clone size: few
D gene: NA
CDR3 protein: CASSKTGGMVNSPLHF
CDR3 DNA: TGTGCCAGCTCAAAAACGGGGGGCATGGTGAATTCACCCCTCCACTTT

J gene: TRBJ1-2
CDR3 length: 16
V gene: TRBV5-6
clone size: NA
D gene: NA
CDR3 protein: CASSLFRQGQGYGYTF
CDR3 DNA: TGTGCCAGCAGCCTTTTTCGGCAGGGGCAGGGCTATGGCTACACCTTC

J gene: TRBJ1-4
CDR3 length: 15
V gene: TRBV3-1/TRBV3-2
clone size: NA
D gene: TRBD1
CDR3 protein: CASSQGQGLREKLFF
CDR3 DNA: TGTGCCAGCAGCCAAGGACAGGGTTTGAGGGAAAAACTGTTTTTT

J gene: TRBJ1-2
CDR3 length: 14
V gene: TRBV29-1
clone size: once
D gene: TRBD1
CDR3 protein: CSVPRGGAGLGYTF
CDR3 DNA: TGCAGCGTTCCGAGAGGGGGCGCGGGTCTGGGCTACACCTTC

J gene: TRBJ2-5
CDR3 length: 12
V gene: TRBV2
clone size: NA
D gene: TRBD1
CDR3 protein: CARQGGGETQYF
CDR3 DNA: TGTGCCAGACAGGGGGGTGGAGAGACCCAGTACTTC

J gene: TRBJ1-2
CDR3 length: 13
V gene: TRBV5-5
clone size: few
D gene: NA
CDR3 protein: CASSLYGDYGYTF
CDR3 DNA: TGTGCCAGCAGCTTGTACGGGGACTATGGCTACACCTTC

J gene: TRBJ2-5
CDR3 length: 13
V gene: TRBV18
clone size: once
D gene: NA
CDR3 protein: CASSPPSRETQYF
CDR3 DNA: TGTGCCAGCTCACCACCGAGCCGGGAGACCCAGTACTTC

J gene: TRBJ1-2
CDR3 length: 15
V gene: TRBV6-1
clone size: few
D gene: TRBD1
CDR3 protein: CASSEIGQGAGGYTF
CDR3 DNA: TGTGCCAGCAGTGAAATTGGGCAGGGGGCAGGTGGCTACACCTTC

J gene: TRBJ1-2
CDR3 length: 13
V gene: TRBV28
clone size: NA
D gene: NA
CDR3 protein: CASGPDRDYGYTF
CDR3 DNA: TGTGCCAGTGGCCCTGACAGAGACTATGGCTACACCTTC

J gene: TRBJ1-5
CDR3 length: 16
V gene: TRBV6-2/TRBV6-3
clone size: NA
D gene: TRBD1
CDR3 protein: CASSSPRDRDGQPQHF
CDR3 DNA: TGTGCCAGCAGTAGCCCCCGGGACAGGGATGGTCAGCCCCAGCATTTT

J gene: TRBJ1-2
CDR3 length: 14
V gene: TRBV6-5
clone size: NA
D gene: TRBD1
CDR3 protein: CASRSNRGSYGYTF
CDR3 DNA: TGTGCCAGCAGGTCGAACAGGGGCTCTTATGGCTACACCTTC

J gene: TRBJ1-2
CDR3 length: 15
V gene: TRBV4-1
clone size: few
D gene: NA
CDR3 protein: CASSRTRGVSYGYTF
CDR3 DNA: TGCGCCAGCAGCCGTACCAGGGGTGTGAGCTATGGCTACACCTTC

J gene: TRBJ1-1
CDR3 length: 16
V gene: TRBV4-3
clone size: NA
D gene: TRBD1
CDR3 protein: CASSQDHRGGWSEAFF
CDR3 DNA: TGCGCCAGCAGCCAAGATCACAGGGGGGGGTGGTCTGAAGCTTTCTTT

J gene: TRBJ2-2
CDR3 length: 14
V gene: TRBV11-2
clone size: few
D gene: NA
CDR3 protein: CASSATGYTGELFF
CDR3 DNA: TGTGCCAGCAGCGCAACAGGTTACACCGGGGAGCTGTTTTTT

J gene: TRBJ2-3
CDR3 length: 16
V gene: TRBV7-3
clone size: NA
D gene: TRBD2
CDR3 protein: CASSLRLAGDTDTQYF
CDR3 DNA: TGTGCCAGCAGCTTAAGGCTTGCGGGGGACACAGATACGCAGTATTTT

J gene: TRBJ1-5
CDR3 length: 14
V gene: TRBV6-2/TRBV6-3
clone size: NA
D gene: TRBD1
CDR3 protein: CASSETGGFQPQHF
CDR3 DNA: TGTGCCAGCAGCGAAACAGGGGGCTTTCAGCCCCAGCATTTT

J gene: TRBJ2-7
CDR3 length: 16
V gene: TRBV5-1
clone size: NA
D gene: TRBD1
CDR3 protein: CASSLAAGQGAGEQYF
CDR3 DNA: TGCGCCAGCAGCTTGGCCGCGGGACAGGGGGCCGGCGAGCAGTACTTC

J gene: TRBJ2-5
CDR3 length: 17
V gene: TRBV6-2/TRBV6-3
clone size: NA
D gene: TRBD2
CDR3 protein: CASSYPGSSGGAETQYF
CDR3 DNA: TGTGCCAGCAGTTACCCGGGGTCTAGCGGGGGGGCAGAGACCCAGTACTTC

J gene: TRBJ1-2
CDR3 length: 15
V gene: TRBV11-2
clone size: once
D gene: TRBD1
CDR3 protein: CASSAGTARVGGYTF
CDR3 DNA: TGTGCCAGCAGCGCCGGGACAGCCCGGGTGGGTGGCTACACCTTC

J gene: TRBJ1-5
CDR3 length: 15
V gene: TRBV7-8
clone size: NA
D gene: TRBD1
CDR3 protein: CASSSDRGRNQPQHF
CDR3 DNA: TGTGCCAGCAGCTCGGACAGGGGTCGCAATCAGCCCCAGCATTTT

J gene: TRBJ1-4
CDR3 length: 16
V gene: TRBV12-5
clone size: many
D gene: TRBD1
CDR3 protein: CASGLIATGTNEKLFF
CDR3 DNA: TGTGCTAGTGGTTTGATCGCGACAGGGACTAATGAAAAACTGTTTTTT

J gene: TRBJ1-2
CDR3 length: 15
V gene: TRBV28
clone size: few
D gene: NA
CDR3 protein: CASSSPTFGGDGYTF
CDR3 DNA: TGTGCCAGCAGTTCCCCTACCTTCGGAGGGGACGGCTACACCTTC

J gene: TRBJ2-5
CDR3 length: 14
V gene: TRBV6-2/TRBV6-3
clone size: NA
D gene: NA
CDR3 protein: CASSYKRVKETQYF
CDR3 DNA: TGTGCCAGCAGTTACAAGCGAGTCAAGGAGACCCAGTACTTC

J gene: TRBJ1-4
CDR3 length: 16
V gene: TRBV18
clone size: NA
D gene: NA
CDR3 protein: CASSPRRSATNEKLFF
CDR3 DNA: TGTGCCAGCTCACCCCGCCGGAGCGCAACTAATGAAAAACTGTTTTTT